The T cell receptor beta chain described here comes from a study of control samples from healthy donors and cancer patients. Repertoires were generated with immunoSEQ multiplex PCR, while TCRdb's copy carries only in-frame clones and drops some. The repertoire includes about 410,000 clones, 75% to 95% of them detected once, and around 6.4% sits in the top ten. The TCR originated in a man aged 40-55 years with head and neck cancer. The sequenced sample was PBMCs.

CDR3 sequence: CSALDTSYEQYF. Written as DNA, the CDR3 is TGCAGCGCCCTGGACACCTCCTACGAGCAGTACTTC. V usage is TRBV29-1 and J usage is TRBJ2-7; perhaps TRBD1 as D (5 bases). V dropped 7 bases and J dropped 0 bases, with 10 bases sitting between them. CDR3 length: 12 amino acids. CDR1 and CDR2 (germline): SQVTM, ANQGSEA.